Here is one T cell receptor beta chain with its context. Clones were read by immunoSEQ multiplex PCR, and TCRdb kept only the in-frame ones, dropping some. The sample records some 180,000 clones, around 87% being singletons. This sample stems from a study of blood T cell repertoires in COVID-19. Study-level background: From the United States, Italy and Spain came samples of acute and convalescent COVID-19.

CDR3 length equals 15 residues. Per germline, CDR1 MGHDK and CDR2 SYGVNS. The germline V and J ends were trimmed by 4 bases and 4 bases, with 13 bases remaining between them. The clonotype comes from a man aged 50 or older with acute or convalescent COVID-19. What was sequenced was peripheral blood. The V gene is TRBV25-1, the J gene TRBJ2-2; the D gene is possibly TRBD1 (7 bases). This chain's CDR3 is CASSANRGGTGELFF. Here the CDR3 DNA reads TGTGCCAGCAGTGCCAACAGGGGAGGCACCGGGGAGCTGTTTTTT. Looking up the rest from reference TRBV25-1 and TRBJ2-2 gives the full variable domain: EADIYQTPRYLVIGTGKKITLECSQTMGHDKMYWYQQDPGMELHLIHYSYGVNSTEKGDLSSESTVSRIRTEHFPLTLESARPSHTSQYLCASSANRGGTGELFFGEGSRLTVL.